One sample yielded the 26 T cell receptor beta chains listed below, sequenced in a study of neurological immune-mediated disorders. Described time point: technical triplicate 1. TCRdb recomputed calls from the 5' RACE reads with MiXCR, one row per CDR3 protein. The sample comprises approximately 23,000 distinct CDR3 sequences, about 13% of which are singletons, and roughly 5.4% rests with the top ten. Material: CD4+ T cells from blood. These receptors originate from a female donor with HTLV-1-associated myelopathy (HAM/TSP).

The table lists this clonotype with many counts. This CDR3 is CARFRQGSASTDTQYF. CDR3 nucleotide sequence: TGTGCCAGGTTCCGGCAGGGGTCGGCTAGCACAGATACGCAGTATTTT. J is TRBJ2-3 and V is TRBV6-5; a weak D match, TRBD1 (6 bases). Germline CDR1 is MNHEY and CDR2 is SVGAGI. Trimming removed 9 bases at V and 0 bases at J, with 19 bases between. CDR3 size: 16 residues.

This clonotype showed up many times. V and J are TRBV7-2 and TRBJ2-5; the D gene is possibly TRBD2 (5 bases). V was pared by 0 bases and J by 2 bases, with 13 bases between. The CDR3 extends over 16 amino acids. Germline CDR1 is SGHTA and CDR2 is FQGNSA. CDR3 region: CASSLAVGVGQETQYF. CDR3 DNA sequence: TGTGCCAGCAGCTTAGCGGTCGGGGTTGGTCAAGAGACCCAGTACTTC.

This clonotype ranks as medium-sized. This sequence joins TRBV29-1 and TRBJ1-1; D is perhaps TRBD1 (6 bases). Germline V lookup: CDR1 SQVTM, CDR2 ANQGSEA. The CDR3 has 12 residues. V shed 6 bases and J shed 2 bases, with 10 bases lying between them. CDR3 sequence reads: CSVGHPNTEAFF. In DNA form, the CDR3 reads TGCAGCGTGGGACACCCTAACACTGAAGCTTTCTTT.

This clonotype was seen many times. This sequence joins TRBV4-2 and TRBJ2-7; 7 bases line up with TRBD2. After removal of 0 bases from V and 6 bases from J, the junction contained 2 bases not matched to a gene. Germline V gives CDR1 LGHNA, CDR2 YNFKEQ. The CDR3 has 13 residues. CDR3 amino acids: CASSQDWTSEQYF. The CDR3, as DNA: TGTGCCAGCAGCCAAGATTGGACTAGCGAGCAGTACTTC.

This clonotype was seen repeatedly, ten times or more. V is TRBV20-1 and J is TRBJ2-3; 16 bases match TRBD2. The V segment lost 0 bases and the J segment 2 bases; nucleotides outside the gene matches: 11. CDR3 size: 20 residues. Germline V gives CDR1 DFQATT, CDR2 SNEGSKA (reference sequence). Here the CDR3 DNA reads TGCAGTGCTAGAGATGCGGCGGGACTAGCGGGGGGGCCGGACACAGATACGCAGTATTTT. Translated: CSARDAAGLAGGPDTDTQYF.

This clonotype has at least ten counts. V usage is TRBV4-3 and J usage is TRBJ1-1; no firm D call. Germline V gene sequence: CDR1 LGHNA, CDR2 YSLEER. V was cut by 1 base and J by 3 bases, with 15 bases left in between. This CDR3 comprises 16 residues. CDR3 protein: CASSQVGVAADTEAFF. Written as DNA, the CDR3 is TGCGCCAGCAGCCAAGTCGGGGTGGCGGCGGACACTGAAGCTTTCTTT.

This clonotype was picked up many times. The chain joins TRBV30 to TRBJ2-6; the D gene is possibly TRBD2 (5 bases). The CDR3 runs 14 residues. Trimming removed 5 bases at V and 0 bases at J, with 8 bases between. Germline CDR1 reads GTSNPN; CDR2 reads SVGIG (reference sequence). The CDR3 loop reads CAWDYSSGANVLTF. The CDR3 coding sequence is TGTGCCTGGGACTACAGCTCTGGGGCCAACGTCCTGACTTTC.

This clonotype occurred many times. This sequence joins TRBV10-3 and TRBJ2-1; 11 positions match TRBD1. The CDR3 runs 15 residues. The germline CDR1 and CDR2 sequences are ENHRY and SYGVKD. J lost 7 bases, V lost 8 bases, and 10 bases had no gene match. The CDR3 loop reads CAIGDRDRGLNEQFF. In DNA, the CDR3 is TGTGCCATCGGAGACCGGGACAGGGGGTTGAATGAGCAGTTCTTC.

This clonotype was seen repeatedly, ten times or more. In DNA, the CDR3 is TGTGCCAGCAGCTTAGTTGGCCCGTCCACAGATACGCAGTATTTT. Translation: CASSLVGPSTDTQYF. J is TRBJ2-3 and V is TRBV7-2; unclear D gene. Trimming removed 1 base at V and 2 bases at J, with 10 bases between. Per germline, CDR1 SGHTA and CDR2 FQGNSA. CDR3 length: 15 residues.

This clonotype was observed many times. V and J are TRBV20-1 and TRBJ2-2; the D gene is possibly TRBD2 (5 bases). V lost 6 bases and J 4 bases, leaving 15 bases between the germline ends. This CDR3 has 14 amino acids. Germline values: CDR1 DFQATT, CDR2 SNEGSKA (reference sequence). As DNA, the CDR3 is TGCAGTGCCATAACGGGGATGGGCACCGGGGAGCTGTTTTTT. Its protein is CSAITGMGTGELFF.

The CDR3 loop is CAWREQANTEAFF. In DNA form, the CDR3 reads TGTGCCTGGAGAGAACAGGCGAACACTGAAGCTTTCTTT. The J gene is TRBJ1-1, the V gene TRBV30, with D tentatively TRBD1 (5 bases). Trimming took 3 bases from V and 1 from J, leaving 9 bases between them. This CDR3 is 13 amino acids long. CDR1 is GTSNPN and CDR2 is SVGIG in the germline V gene (reference sequence). Filled out from reference TRBV30 and TRBJ1-1, the complete variable domain reads SQTIHQWPATLVQPVGSPLSLECTVEGTSNPNLYWYRQAAGRGLQLLFYSVGIGQISSEVPQNLSASRPQDRQFILSSKKLLLSDSGFYLCAWREQANTEAFFGQGTRLTVV.

This clonotype is medium-sized in the sample. For the CDR3, the DNA is TGCGCCAGCAGCGCTAAGACTAGCGGAGAGCAGTTCTTC. As protein: CASSAKTSGEQFF. This chain joins TRBV5-1 and TRBJ2-1; TRBD2 agrees at 9 bases. Germline CDR1 reads SGHRS; CDR2 reads YFSETQ. With V trimmed by 4 bases and J by 10 bases, 6 bases remained unmatched. This CDR3 contains 13 residues. Full variable domain (remainder filled in from reference TRBV5-1 and TRBJ2-1): KAGVTQTPRYLIKTRGQQVTLSCSPISGHRSVSWYQQTPGQGLQFLFEYFSETQRNKGNFPGRFSGRQFSNSRSEMNVSTLELGDSALYLCASSAKTSGEQFFGPGTRLTVL.

This clonotype qualifies as medium-sized. This chain uses TRBV20-1 with TRBJ2-1; 10 bases map to TRBD2. Germline assignment: CDR1 DFQATT and CDR2 SNEGSKA (reference sequence). The CDR3 sequence is 13 residues long. With 6 bases clipped from V and 8 bases from J, the junction kept 7 bases outside the gene matches. Here the CDR3 reads CSAAGLAQDEQFF. The CDR3 DNA is TGCAGTGCCGCGGGACTAGCGCAGGATGAGCAGTTCTTC.

This clonotype was detected ten times or more. This chain connects TRBV7-2 to TRBJ2-4; 7 positions match TRBD2. With 5 bases clipped from V and 5 bases from J, the junction kept 6 bases outside the gene matches. CDR1 and CDR2 from the germline V gene are SGHTA and FQGNSA. The CDR3 length is 14 residues. The CDR3 DNA sequence: TGTGCCAGCAGCCTAGGCGGGGGACAAAACATTCAGTACTTC. Translation gives CASSLGGGQNIQYF.

This clonotype was observed at least ten times. This chain connects TRBV24-1 to TRBJ2-2; D is unclear. CDR3 size: 16 residues. V lost 7 bases and J 3 bases, leaving 17 bases between the germline ends. Germline assignment: CDR1 KGHDR and CDR2 SFDVKD. DNA for the CDR3: TGTGCCACCAGACCCGCGTCGGGTAGAGACACCGGGGAGCTGTTTTTT. Its translation: CATRPASGRDTGELFF.

This chain uses TRBV20-1 with TRBJ2-1; 12 bases are shared with TRBD2. V was pared by 4 bases and J by 5 bases, with 3 bases of the junction left unmatched. The CDR3 sequence is 14 residues long. From germline, CDR1 is DFQATT and CDR2 SNEGSKA (reference sequence). The CDR3 bases are TGCAGTGCTACCTGGACTAGCGGGAACAATGAGCAGTTCTTC. Its translation: CSATWTSGNNEQFF.

This clonotype has at least ten counts. The chain carries TRBV20-1 and TRBJ2-6; no firm D call. V lost 1 base and J 0 bases, leaving 7 bases between the germline ends. The CDR3 sequence is 15 residues long. The germline CDR1 and CDR2 sequences are DFQATT and SNEGSKA (reference sequence). In DNA, the CDR3 is TGCAGTGCTAGAGTTTTCCTCTCTGGGGCCAACGTCCTGACTTTC. Translated, it gives CSARVFLSGANVLTF.

The sample holds many counts of this clonotype. V and J are TRBV20-1 and TRBJ2-6; 9 bases are shared with TRBD1. J lost 0 bases, V lost 0 bases, and 6 bases had no gene match. This CDR3 is built from 18 residues. The germline gives CDR1 DFQATT, CDR2 SNEGSKA (reference sequence). CDR3 sequence: CSARDEGTGNSGANVLTF. The CDR3 DNA reads TGCAGTGCTAGAGATGAAGGGACAGGGAACTCTGGGGCCAACGTCCTGACTTTC.

The sample holds many counts of this clonotype. V is TRBV2 and J is TRBJ1-1; D possibly corresponds to TRBD1 (5 bases). This CDR3 spans 16 amino acids. Trimming took off 6 bases at V and 3 bases at J, with 20 bases between the two ends. Per germline, CDR1 SNHLY and CDR2 FYNNEI. The CDR3: CASRIPGLPKYTEAFF. CDR3 sequence (DNA): TGTGCCAGCAGGATCCCGGGACTCCCAAAGTACACTGAAGCTTTCTTT. The full variable domain, its missing parts supplied by reference TRBV2 and TRBJ1-1, is EPEVTQTPSHQVTQMGQEVILRCVPISNHLYFYWYRQILGQKVEFLVSFYNNEISEKSEIFDDQFSVERPDGSNFTLKIRSTKLEDSAMYFCASRIPGLPKYTEAFFGQGTRLTVV.

This clonotype was seen ten or more times. The V call is TRBV6-1, the J call TRBJ2-3; a possible D gene is TRBD2 (6 bases). This CDR3 contains 14 residues. Germline V CDR1 and CDR2: MNHNS, SASEGT. V was cut by 2 bases and J by 10 bases, with 16 bases left in between. CDR3 loop: CASSERSGDRSQYF. The CDR3 nucleotides are TGTGCCAGCAGTGAACGGTCGGGAGATAGATCGCAGTATTTT.

V gene TRBV6-6 combines with J gene TRBJ2-5; 11 bases match TRBD2. With V trimmed by 0 bases and J by 1 base, 7 bases remained unmatched. The CDR3 is made up of 18 amino acids. The V gene's germline CDR1 is MNHNY and CDR2 SVGAGI (reference sequence). CDR3 amino acids: CASSYSGGSGGAQETQYF. The CDR3, as DNA: TGTGCCAGCAGTTACTCCGGGGGTAGCGGGGGGGCCCAAGAGACCCAGTACTTC.

In this sample, this clonotype turned up many times. This chain connects TRBV5-1 to TRBJ2-7, with TRBD1 matching 10 bases. CDR3 length: 13 residues. Germline V gives CDR1 SGHRS, CDR2 YFSETQ. The J segment lost 6 bases and the V segment lost 4 bases, leaving 4 bases of the junction unmatched. As DNA, the CDR3 is TGCGCCAGCAGCCTACGGACAGGGGGCGAGCAGTACTTC. This sequence encodes CASSLRTGGEQYF.

This clonotype was found many times. V and J are TRBV20-1 and TRBJ1-2; D unclear. Deletions cut 0 bases from V and 6 bases from J, with 14 bases between. CDR1 is DFQATT, CDR2 SNEGSKA, per germline (reference sequence). The CDR3 spans 14 residues. CDR3 nucleotide sequence: TGCAGTGCTAGAGATGGCGCCCATGGAAATGGCTACACCTTC. Protein: CSARDGAHGNGYTF.

This clonotype was detected ten times or more. This chain uses TRBV11-2 with TRBJ2-7, with 11 bases aligning to TRBD2. From germline, CDR1 is SGHAT and CDR2 FQNNGV. The CDR3 length is 15 residues. The V and J ends lost 3 bases and 0 bases, in that order; junction bases with no gene match: 1. This CDR3 reads CASSFGLAGSYEQYF. The CDR3 coding sequence is TGTGCCAGCAGCTTCGGACTAGCGGGCTCCTACGAGCAGTACTTC.

This clonotype occurred many times. The V and J genes are TRBV20-1 and TRBJ2-1, with 12 bases identical to TRBD2. The junction had 11 bases not matched to a gene; V was cut back by 3 bases and J by 8 bases. CDR1 DFQATT and CDR2 SNEGSKA come from the germline V gene (reference sequence). This CDR3 is built from 16 residues. The CDR3 bases are TGCAGTGCTAGGGCCCTAGCGGGGGGGCCAAGGGATGAGCAGTTCTTC. Its translation: CSARALAGGPRDEQFF.

This clonotype was seen ten or more times. The chain has TRBV20-1 and TRBJ1-5; maybe TRBD1 (6 bases). This CDR3 has 15 residues. Germline V gene lookup returns CDR1 DFQATT and CDR2 SNEGSKA (reference sequence). V lost 6 bases, J lost 2 bases, and 17 bases lay in between. This CDR3 is CSAERTGLGNQPQHF. In DNA, the CDR3 is TGCAGTGCGGAGCGTACAGGGCTTGGCAATCAGCCCCAGCATTTT.